Given below is one T cell receptor beta chain in context. The PCR employed 60 Vbeta primers together with 13 Jbeta primers. Clones were sequenced by immunoSEQ multiplex PCR, and TCRdb holds only the in-frame ones, with some missing. Of roughly 180,000 clones listed, 79% are singletons. Trimming stripped 3 bases from V and 4 bases from J, with 16 bases between. This CDR3 contains 15 residues. Germline lookup yields CDR1 SGDLS and CDR2 YYNGEE. This sample was included in a study of cytomegalovirus exposure and HLA in healthy donors. Sequenced sample: PBMCs. V and J are TRBV9 and TRBJ1-2; a weak D match, TRBD1 (5 bases). The receptor was derived from a girl aged 10-17 years in good health and CMV-seropositive. Written as DNA, the CDR3 is TGTGCCAGCAGCGAGGCCCCCCAGGGAACCTATGGCTACACCTTC. It specifies CASSEAPQGTYGYTF. Based on the CDR3 plus reference TRBV9 and TRBJ1-2, the full variable domain is DSGVTQTPKHLITATGQRVTLRCSPRSGDLSVYWYQQSLDQGLQFLIQYYNGEERAKGNILERFSAQQFPDLHSELNLSSLELGDSALYFCASSEAPQGTYGYTFGSGTRLTVV.